This TCR beta chain was identified during a study of blood T cells in healthy people across ages. Sample-barcoded 5' priming and a J-beta primer mix drove a second PCR of 7 to 11 cycles. A template-switch adaptor that had 12 random nucleotides put a tag on each cDNA molecule. TCRdb re-derived calls from the 5' RACE reads in MiXCR, one entry per CDR3 protein. The sample shows almost 800,000 distinct CDR3 sequences, about 62% of them seen only once. This TCR came from a man aged 25 to 40 in good health. Sequencing used blood.

The DNA for the CDR3 is TGCAGCGTTGCTGGGGGGAGCCACACAGATACGCAGTATTTT. Translated: CSVAGGSHTDTQYF. The rearrangement joins TRBV29-1 to TRBJ2-3; tentative D call: TRBD2 (6 bases). CDR3 length: 14 residues. The V end lost 4 bases, the J end lost 2 bases, and 13 bases lay between the germline ends. CDR1 and CDR2 from the germline V gene are SQVTM and ANQGSEA.